A selection of T cell receptor beta chains follows, all from one sample in a study of CD8 T cells in Susac syndrome. TCRdb reprocessed the immunoSEQ multiplex PCR reads with MiXCR, giving one entry per CDR3 protein. Of 75,000 to 100,000 distinct CDR3 sequences listed, over 85% are singletons. The sequenced sample consisted of CD8+ T cells from PBMCs. The receptors were sampled from a human donor with Susac syndrome. The CDR3 runs from the conserved cysteine through the conserved F or W. The D gene is left open where the match is weak. Clone size is not always given. Where it is, it says once, few, many or a class for expanded clones.

j_gene: TRBJ1-5; len: 13; abundance: once; v_gene: TRBV7-9; d_gene: .; CDR3aa: CASSLVPKKAQHF; CDR3nt: TGTGCCAGCAGCTTAGTTCCCAAGAAGGCCCAGCATTTT
j_gene: TRBJ1-5; len: 12; abundance: .; v_gene: TRBV2; d_gene: .; CDR3aa: CASRLGNQPQHF; CDR3nt: TGTGCCAGCCGTCTTGGGAATCAGCCCCAGCATTTT
j_gene: TRBJ2-5; len: 14; abundance: .; v_gene: TRBV5-4; d_gene: .; CDR3aa: CASNYRGYQETQYF; CDR3nt: TGTGCCAGCAATTATAGAGGGTACCAAGAGACCCAGTACTTC
j_gene: TRBJ2-7; len: 13; abundance: .; v_gene: TRBV20-1; d_gene: .; CDR3aa: CSARGTYSYEQYF; CDR3nt: TGCAGTGCTAGGGGGACTTACTCCTACGAGCAGTACTTC
j_gene: TRBJ2-3; len: 17; abundance: .; v_gene: TRBV6-2/TRBV6-3; d_gene: .; CDR3aa: CASGRFENSYSTDTQYF; CDR3nt: TGTGCCAGCGGAAGATTCGAAAACAGTTACAGCACAGATACGCAGTATTTT
j_gene: TRBJ2-3; len: 16; abundance: .; v_gene: TRBV20-1; d_gene: .; CDR3aa: CSARVATVTGTDTQYF; CDR3nt: TGCAGTGCTAGAGTCGCGACAGTCACCGGAACAGATACGCAGTATTTT
j_gene: TRBJ2-3; len: 17; abundance: .; v_gene: TRBV2; d_gene: .; CDR3aa: CASSEALRWGEGKTQYF; CDR3nt: TGTGCCAGCAGTGAAGCGCTTCGTTGGGGGGAAGGGAAAACGCAGTATTTT
j_gene: TRBJ1-1; len: 17; abundance: .; v_gene: TRBV7-2; d_gene: .; CDR3aa: CASSPGPYRVLNTEAFF; CDR3nt: TGTGCCAGCAGCCCTGGACCGTACCGCGTTTTGAACACTGAAGCTTTCTTT
j_gene: TRBJ1-1; len: 17; abundance: .; v_gene: TRBV10-3; d_gene: .; CDR3aa: CAISESPVGSGMTEAFF; CDR3nt: TGTGCCATCAGTGAGTCACCAGTAGGAAGCGGAATGACTGAAGCTTTCTTT
j_gene: TRBJ2-5; len: 14; abundance: .; v_gene: TRBV20-1; d_gene: TRBD1; CDR3aa: CSAHDRQGQETQYF; CDR3nt: TGCAGTGCTCACGACCGACAGGGTCAAGAGACCCAGTACTTC
j_gene: TRBJ2-7; len: 12; abundance: .; v_gene: TRBV30; d_gene: TRBD1; CDR3aa: CASQQGAGEQYF; CDR3nt: TGTGCCTCGCAACAGGGGGCGGGGGAGCAGTACTTC
j_gene: TRBJ2-2; len: 20; abundance: .; v_gene: TRBV4-3; d_gene: .; CDR3aa: CASSQDKDWGRETNTGELFF; CDR3nt: TGCGCCAGCAGCCAAGATAAGGATTGGGGACGAGAGACGAACACCGGGGAGCTGTTTTTT
j_gene: TRBJ2-2; len: 13; abundance: .; v_gene: TRBV6-4; d_gene: TRBD1; CDR3aa: CASSDPTGNMWFF; CDR3nt: TGTGCCAGCAGTGACCCGACAGGGAATATGTGGTTTTTT
j_gene: TRBJ1-5; len: 20; abundance: .; v_gene: TRBV28; d_gene: TRBD1; CDR3aa: CVSSLFGGTGGEDSNQPQHF; CDR3nt: TGTGTCAGCAGTTTATTCGGCGGGACAGGGGGGGAAGATAGTAATCAGCCCCAGCATTTT
j_gene: TRBJ2-5; len: 15; abundance: .; v_gene: TRBV28; d_gene: TRBD1; CDR3aa: CASSLFARGQETQYF; CDR3nt: TGTGCCAGCAGTTTATTTGCCAGGGGGCAAGAGACCCAGTACTTC
j_gene: TRBJ1-1; len: 11; abundance: .; v_gene: TRBV11-2; d_gene: .; CDR3aa: CASSPKEEAFF; CDR3nt: TGTGCCAGCAGCCCTAAGGAAGAAGCTTTCTTT
j_gene: TRBJ2-2; len: 13; abundance: .; v_gene: TRBV2; d_gene: .; CDR3aa: CASSELGSGELFF; CDR3nt: TGTGCCAGCAGTGAATTGGGGTCCGGGGAGCTGTTTTTT
j_gene: TRBJ1-5; len: 12; abundance: once; v_gene: TRBV7-9; d_gene: .; CDR3aa: CAGQLQNQPQHF; CDR3nt: TGTGCCGGACAGCTCCAAAATCAGCCCCAGCATTTT
j_gene: TRBJ1-5; len: 12; abundance: once; v_gene: TRBV7-9; d_gene: .; CDR3aa: CASREGNQPQHF; CDR3nt: TGTGCCAGCAGAGAAGGCAATCAGCCCCAGCATTTT
j_gene: TRBJ2-3; len: 16; abundance: .; v_gene: TRBV15; d_gene: .; CDR3aa: CATSRDASGATDTQYF; CDR3nt: TGTGCCACCAGCAGAGATGCTTCAGGGGCGACAGATACGCAGTATTTT
j_gene: TRBJ2-1; len: 11; abundance: .; v_gene: TRBV5-6; d_gene: .; CDR3aa: CASSSSREQFF; CDR3nt: TGTGCCAGCAGCTCTAGCCGTGAGCAGTTCTTC
j_gene: TRBJ2-5; len: 13; abundance: once; v_gene: TRBV20-1; d_gene: .; CDR3aa: CSARGLDQETQYF; CDR3nt: TGCAGTGCTAGGGGACTGGATCAAGAGACCCAGTACTTC
j_gene: TRBJ1-5; len: 17; abundance: .; v_gene: TRBV15; d_gene: TRBD1; CDR3aa: CATKTPGLAGGDQPQHF; CDR3nt: TGTGCCACCAAGACCCCAGGGCTGGCAGGGGGCGATCAGCCCCAGCATTTT
j_gene: TRBJ1-5; len: 15; abundance: once; v_gene: TRBV27; d_gene: .; CDR3aa: CASSVTGGGNQPQHF; CDR3nt: TGTGCCAGCAGCGTGACGGGAGGGGGAAATCAGCCCCAGCATTTT
j_gene: TRBJ1-2; len: 15; abundance: .; v_gene: TRBV9; d_gene: .; CDR3aa: CASSLTTDSNYGYTF; CDR3nt: TGTGCCAGCAGCCTCACGACCGACAGTAACTATGGCTACACCTTC
j_gene: TRBJ2-1; len: 15; abundance: .; v_gene: TRBV30; d_gene: TRBD2; CDR3aa: CAWRSLAGGFNEQFF; CDR3nt: TGTGCCTGGAGGTCCCTAGCGGGAGGGTTCAATGAGCAGTTCTTC
j_gene: TRBJ1-1; len: 11; abundance: .; v_gene: TRBV30; d_gene: .; CDR3aa: CAAGGHTEAFF; CDR3nt: TGTGCCGCGGGGGGACACACTGAAGCTTTCTTT
j_gene: TRBJ2-7; len: 15; abundance: .; v_gene: TRBV3-1; d_gene: .; CDR3aa: CASSQGRETAYGQYF; CDR3nt: TGTGCCAGCAGCCAAGGGAGAGAGACAGCCTACGGGCAGTACTTC
j_gene: TRBJ1-1; len: 13; abundance: .; v_gene: TRBV19; d_gene: .; CDR3aa: CASSMAGRTEAFF; CDR3nt: TGTGCCAGTAGTATGGCAGGGAGGACTGAAGCTTTCTTT
j_gene: TRBJ2-1; len: 15; abundance: few; v_gene: TRBV7-2; d_gene: .; CDR3aa: CASSLTRSAYNEQFF; CDR3nt: TGTGCCAGCAGCTTAACCCGTTCTGCCTACAATGAGCAGTTCTTC
j_gene: TRBJ1-2; len: 13; abundance: few; v_gene: TRBV5-1; d_gene: .; CDR3aa: CASSSSRGDGYTF; CDR3nt: TGCGCCAGCAGCTCCTCCAGAGGGGATGGCTACACCTTC
j_gene: TRBJ2-2; len: 17; abundance: .; v_gene: TRBV4-3; d_gene: TRBD1; CDR3aa: CASSQGDRAKNTGELFF; CDR3nt: TGCGCCAGCAGCCAAGGCGACAGGGCAAAGAACACCGGGGAGCTGTTTTTT
j_gene: TRBJ2-5; len: 16; abundance: .; v_gene: TRBV7-9; d_gene: .; CDR3aa: CASSLDMRVAWETQYF; CDR3nt: TGTGCCAGCAGCTTAGACATGCGGGTCGCCTGGGAGACCCAGTACTTC
j_gene: TRBJ1-5; len: 15; abundance: .; v_gene: TRBV29-1; d_gene: TRBD1; CDR3aa: CSACLGTGVNQPQHF; CDR3nt: TGCAGCGCTTGCCTTGGGACAGGGGTGAATCAGCCCCAGCATTTT
j_gene: TRBJ1-1; len: 13; abundance: .; v_gene: TRBV9; d_gene: .; CDR3aa: CASSVGRNTEAFF; CDR3nt: TGTGCCAGCAGCGTAGGCAGGAACACTGAAGCTTTCTTT
j_gene: TRBJ1-2; len: 13; abundance: .; v_gene: TRBV29-1; d_gene: .; CDR3aa: CSVVGRTAHGYTF; CDR3nt: TGCAGCGTTGTGGGCAGAACAGCTCATGGCTACACCTTC
j_gene: TRBJ2-1; len: 15; abundance: .; v_gene: TRBV19; d_gene: .; CDR3aa: CASSISGSSYNEQFF; CDR3nt: TGTGCCAGTAGTATATCCGGTAGCTCCTACAATGAGCAGTTCTTC